This T cell receptor beta chain was found in a study of identifying expanded T cells in peripheral blood. Study-wide findings and caveats: Two-week clone count variance significantly increased as total template count grew.

Method: immunoSEQ multiplex PCR; TCRdb's copy keeps in-frame clones and lacks some. The table has over 80,000 clones, 75% to 90% seen once. As for this clone: Its specificity is not known.

The CDR3 totals 15 residues. Germline V gene sequence: CDR1 SGHNT, CDR2 YYREEE (reference sequence). The V segment lost 3 bases and the J segment 8 bases; nucleotides outside the gene matches: 11. Collection occurred without any documented infections or immune events in donors. The sequence came from a person aged 18 to 70 in good health. The sample was blood. This chain uses TRBV5-4 with TRBJ2-1; 7 positions match TRBD1. CDR3 protein: CASSSKSDRVDEQFF. In DNA form, the CDR3 reads TGTGCCAGCAGCTCTAAATCTGACAGGGTCGATGAGCAGTTCTTC.